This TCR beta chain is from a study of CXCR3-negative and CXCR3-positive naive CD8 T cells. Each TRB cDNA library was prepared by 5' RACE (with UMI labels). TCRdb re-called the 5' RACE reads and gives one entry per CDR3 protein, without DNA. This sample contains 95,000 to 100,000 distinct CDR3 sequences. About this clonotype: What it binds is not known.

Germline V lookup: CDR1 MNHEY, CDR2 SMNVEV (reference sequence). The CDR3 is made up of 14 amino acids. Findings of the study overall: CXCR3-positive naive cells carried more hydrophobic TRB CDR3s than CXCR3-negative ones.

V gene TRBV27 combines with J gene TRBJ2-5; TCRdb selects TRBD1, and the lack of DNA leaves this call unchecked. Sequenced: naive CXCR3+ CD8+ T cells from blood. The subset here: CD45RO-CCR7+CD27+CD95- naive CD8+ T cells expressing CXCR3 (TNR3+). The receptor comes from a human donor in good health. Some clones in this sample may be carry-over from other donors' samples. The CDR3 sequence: CASSPSGGIETQYF.